The 9 T cell receptor beta chains below all came from one sample that was sequenced in a study of regulatory T cells in long-lasting Graves disease. Assembly of TCR beta libraries relied on iRepertoire HTBI primers together with Arm-PCR of CDR3 regions. TCRdb re-called the multiplex PCR reads with MiXCR, one entry per CDR3 protein. The repertoire holds roughly 360,000 distinct CDR3 sequences, with more than 20% as singletons. Time point defined: persistent/refractory GD, antithyroid drugs over 5 years with positive TRAb. The authors made the TCR library using RNA they extracted from PBMCs. The specimen comprised peripheral blood mononuclear cells (PBMCs), sampled when the disease was refractory, from a patient treated with antithyroid drugs. The receptors come from a woman aged 40 to 55 with Graves disease.

The sample holds many counts of this clonotype. V gene TRBV28 combines with J gene TRBJ1-5, with D maybe TRBD1 (6 bases). This CDR3 contains 13 residues. Trimming shortened V by 6 bases and J by 2 bases, and 8 bases separated the two germline ends. CDR1 is MDHEN and CDR2 is SYDVKM in the germline V gene. CDR3 in amino acids: CASSRGGNQPQHF. The CDR3 nucleotides read TGTGCCAGCAGCAGGGGAGGCAATCAGCCCCAGCATTTT. The whole variable domain, remainder taken from reference TRBV28 and TRBJ1-5, is DVKVTQSSRYLVKRTGEKVFLECVQDMDHENMFWYRQDPGLGLRLIYFSYDVKMKEKGDIPEGYSVSREKKERFSLILESASTNQTSMYLCASSRGGNQPQHFGDGTRLSIL.

This clonotype showed up many times. The chain carries TRBV28 and TRBJ2-5; possibly TRBD2 for D (5 bases). V was pared by 5 bases and J by 5 bases, with 18 bases between. Looked up from germline, CDR1 is MDHEN and CDR2 is SYDVKM. The CDR3 runs to 15 residues. The CDR3 DNA reads as TGTGCCAGCAGTCCCCTCTCCCTAGCCGTTGAGACCCAGTACTTC. Translated: CASSPLSLAVETQYF.

This clonotype was seen repeatedly, ten times or more. The genes are TRBV12-3 or TRBV12-4 and TRBJ2-7; D unresolved. The CDR3 has 17 amino acids. Between the trimmed V and J ends, which lost 5 bases and 6 bases, there was a span of 26 bases. The CDR3 sequence is CASSPLTWAGPFSEQYF. The CDR3 nucleotides read TGTGCCAGCAGTCCTCTCACGTGGGCAGGACCCTTTTCCGAGCAGTACTTC.

This clonotype was counted only a few times. V gene TRBV6-1 combines with J gene TRBJ1-4; 10 bases map to TRBD1. The CDR3 is made up of 14 amino acids. CDR1 and CDR2 (germline): MNHNS, SASEGT. V gave up 8 bases and J gave up 6 bases; unmatched junction bases: 6. The CDR3 sequence is CASRPGQGHEKLFF. Written as DNA, the CDR3 is TGTGCCAGCCGACCGGGACAGGGGCATGAAAAACTGTTTTTT.

This clonotype was found many times. This chain connects TRBV29-1 to TRBJ1-1; D is unclear. V shed 5 bases and J shed 2 bases, with 21 bases lying between them. The CDR3 covers 16 residues. Germline CDR1 and CDR2: SQVTM and ANQGSEA. This CDR3 is CSVLGTFREENTEAFF. In DNA, the CDR3 is TGCAGCGTTCTCGGTACCTTTCGGGAAGAAAACACTGAAGCTTTCTTT.

The chain combines TRBV2 with TRBJ2-1, with 7 bases identical to TRBD2. Germline assignment: CDR1 SNHLY and CDR2 FYNNEI. CDR3 size: 15 residues. The V segment lost 6 bases and the J segment 4 bases; nucleotides outside the gene matches: 9. The CDR3 protein is CASRFGTTTYNEQFF. The CDR3, as DNA: TGTGCCAGCAGGTTCGGGACTACAACATACAATGAGCAGTTCTTC.

This chain connects TRBV5-1 to TRBJ2-7; the match to TRBD2 covers 13 bases. Trimming cost V 5 bases and J 6 bases; bases outside gene matches: 8. The V gene's germline CDR1 is SGHRS and CDR2 YFSETQ. The CDR3 is made up of 15 amino acids. The chain's CDR3 is CASRGTSGIVGEQYF. The CDR3 region has the DNA TGCGCCAGCAGGGGGACTAGCGGGATAGTAGGCGAGCAGTACTTC.

There are many counts of this clonotype. The gene calls are TRBV28 and TRBJ2-7, with TRBD1 matching over 7 bases. V dropped 6 bases and J dropped 1; count of bases not matched to a gene: 6. CDR3 length: 14 amino acids. Germline V CDR1 and CDR2: MDHEN, SYDVKM. CDR3 in DNA: TGTGCCAGCAGCGGACAGGCGATATCCTACGAGCAGTACTTC. Amino acid sequence: CASSGQAISYEQYF.

The chain uses TRBV20-1 and TRBJ2-3; tentative D call: TRBD2 (6 bases). Germline CDR1 is DFQATT and CDR2 is SNEGSKA (reference sequence). The CDR3 has 15 amino acids. V was clipped by 3 bases and J by 3 bases, with 16 bases between them. The CDR3 DNA follows: TGCAGTGCTAGTCATGGGGCGGGGTGGACAGATACGCAGTATTTT. This codes for CSASHGAGWTDTQYF.